These T cell receptor beta chains were read from a single sample in a study of cytotoxic CD8 clonotypes in ibrutinib-treated CLL. Only in-frame clones appear in the TCRdb table, and some are missing; sequencing was by immunoSEQ multiplex PCR. The data show 50,000 to 65,000 clones, 57% seen once. Sequences were derived from PBMCs, sampled after 12 months of ibrutinib treatment. The receptors shown here come from a human donor with chronic lymphocytic leukemia. The CDR3 runs from the conserved cysteine through the conserved F or W. Fields, in order: D gene, V gene, clone size, J gene, CDR3 length, CDR3 protein, CDR3 DNA. A D gene is named only where the DNA matches it firmly. Clone size is given for some rows only: seen once, a few or many times, or a class if the clone is expanded.

TRBD2	TRBV27	NA	TRBJ2-1	16	CASSLRLAGGQNEQFF	TGTGCCAGCAGTTTAAGACTAGCGGGGGGGCAAAATGAGCAGTTCTTC
NA	TRBV19	many	TRBJ1-1	13	CASSIWRVDEAFF	TGTGCCAGTAGTATTTGGAGGGTGGATGAAGCTTTCTTT
NA	TRBV6-1	few	TRBJ1-2	14	CASSRGAGNYGYTF	TGTGCCAGCAGTCGGGGGGCTGGTAACTATGGCTACACCTTC
NA	TRBV6-5	NA	TRBJ2-5	14	CASSTTAYQETQYF	TGTGCCAGCAGCACGACTGCGTACCAAGAGACCCAGTACTTC
TRBD1	TRBV7-2	once	TRBJ2-7	15	CASSLNRGWSYEQYF	TGTGCCAGCAGCTTAAACAGGGGGTGGTCCTACGAGCAGTACTTC
NA	TRBV6-5	NA	TRBJ2-1	11	CASSYNREQFF	TGTGCCAGCAGTTACAACAGGGAGCAGTTCTTC
TRBD1	TRBV7-8	NA	TRBJ1-1	14	CASTDNAQGPEAFF	TGTGCCAGCACCGACAACGCACAGGGGCCTGAAGCTTTCTTT
NA	TRBV28	NA	TRBJ2-1	14	CASSKGQGYNEQFF	TGTGCCAGCAGTAAGGGACAAGGCTACAATGAGCAGTTCTTC
NA	TRBV29-1	NA	TRBJ2-1	12	CSVLQALNEQFF	TGCAGCGTGCTACAAGCCCTCAATGAGCAGTTCTTC
NA	TRBV18	NA	TRBJ2-5	15	CASSPPLGFQETQYF	TGTGCCAGCTCACCACCGTTAGGGTTCCAAGAGACCCAGTACTTC
NA	TRBV15	NA	TRBJ1-4	15	CATSRAGGGNEKLFF	TGTGCCACCAGCAGAGCGGGGGGCGGAAATGAAAAACTGTTTTTT
TRBD2	TRBV27	NA	TRBJ2-3	14	CASSPRLASIAQYF	TGTGCCAGCAGTCCACGACTAGCTAGTATTGCTCAGTATTTT
TRBD2	TRBV5-5	NA	TRBJ2-3	17	CASSLDGSGAYTDTQYF	TGTGCCAGCAGCTTGGATGGTAGCGGGGCGTACACAGATACGCAGTATTTT
NA	TRBV7-9	NA	TRBJ2-3	16	CASSRTQDPRTDTQYF	TGTGCCAGCAGCCGTACCCAAGACCCTCGCACAGATACGCAGTATTTT
NA	TRBV7-9	NA	TRBJ2-1	13	CASSLVAGHEQFF	TGTGCCAGCAGCTTGGTGGCGGGGCATGAGCAGTTCTTC
NA	TRBV18	once	TRBJ1-1	15	CASSTIPQGWTEAFF	TGTGCCAGCTCAACTATCCCCCAGGGGTGGACTGAAGCTTTCTTT
TRBD2	TRBV19	few	TRBJ2-2	15	CASIRSGVNTGELFF	TGTGCCAGTATAAGGAGCGGGGTGAACACCGGGGAGCTGTTTTTT
NA	TRBV2	many	TRBJ1-4	17	CASQLRAVTATNEKLFF	TGTGCCAGCCAGCTTCGGGCAGTCACTGCAACTAATGAAAAACTGTTTTTT
TRBD1	TRBV19	NA	TRBJ1-2	13	CASAWDRRSFYTF	TGTGCCAGCGCTTGGGACAGACGAAGCTTCTACACCTTC
NA	TRBV28	NA	TRBJ1-2	13	CASSLGVWGGYTF	TGTGCCAGCAGTTTGGGAGTGTGGGGAGGCTACACCTTC
TRBD1	TRBV7-2	NA	TRBJ2-2	17	CASKYHRGSFNTGELFF	TGTGCCTCCAAATACCACAGGGGCTCATTTAACACCGGGGAGCTGTTTTTT
TRBD1	TRBV2	once	TRBJ1-4	11	CASRQGGKLFF	TGTGCCAGCAGACAGGGGGGAAAACTGTTTTTT
NA	TRBV5-1	NA	TRBJ1-1	11	CASSQNTEAFF	TGCGCCAGCAGCCAGAACACTGAAGCTTTCTTT
NA	TRBV6-5	NA	TRBJ1-2	12	CASSFSNQPITF	TGTGCCAGCAGTTTTTCCAACCAACCCATCACCTTC
NA	TRBV28	few	TRBJ2-7	11	CAISGTYEQYF	TGTGCCATTAGCGGCACCTACGAGCAGTACTTC
TRBD2	TRBV9	NA	TRBJ2-1	15	CASSVRLAGYNEQFF	TGTGCCAGCAGCGTTCGACTAGCGGGGTACAATGAGCAGTTCTTC
TRBD2	TRBV7-8	NA	TRBJ2-1	15	CASSLGQERGGEQFF	TGTGCCAGCAGCTTAGGCCAGGAGCGGGGAGGTGAGCAGTTCTTC
TRBD1	TRBV5-4	NA	TRBJ1-5	14	CASSLQGASQPQHF	TGTGCCAGCAGCTTACAGGGGGCGAGTCAGCCCCAGCATTTT
TRBD1	TRBV6-1	few	TRBJ1-5	15	CASGGQGGGNQPQHF	TGTGCCAGCGGGGGACAGGGGGGAGGCAATCAGCCCCAGCATTTT
NA	TRBV6-6	NA	TRBJ2-3	14	CASKEEGATDTQYF	TGTGCCAGCAAGGAGGAGGGGGCCACAGATACGCAGTATTTT
NA	TRBV4-2	NA	TRBJ2-7	15	CASSSPGSSSYEQYF	TGTGCCAGCAGCTCCCCCGGGTCGAGCTCCTACGAGCAGTACTTC
TRBD1	TRBV5-4	few	TRBJ2-3	15	CASSSPGGSRDTQYF	TGTGCCAGCAGCTCCCCAGGGGGTAGCCGGGATACGCAGTATTTT
NA	TRBV13	NA	TRBJ1-3	18	CASSLGQADRAPGNTIYF	TGTGCCAGCAGCTTAGGCCAAGCGGATCGGGCTCCTGGAAACACCATATATTTT
NA	TRBV5-1	few	TRBJ2-7	13	CASSLGQRREQYF	TGCGCCAGCAGCTTGGGTCAGCGGCGCGAGCAGTACTTC
TRBD1	TRBV28	medium-sized	TRBJ1-2	13	CASSPQGPHGYTF	TGTGCCAGCAGCCCACAGGGGCCCCATGGCTACACCTTC
NA	TRBV7-9	NA	TRBJ2-7	14	CASSLDSLAGEQYF	TGTGCCAGCAGCTTGGACTCTCTGGCGGGCGAGCAGTACTTC
NA	TRBV5-1	NA	TRBJ2-3	14	CASSLGGGTDTQYF	TGCGCCAGCAGCTTGGGGGGCGGGACAGATACGCAGTATTTT
NA	TRBV5-1	NA	TRBJ2-3	18	CASSFRSGSRTSTDTQYF	TGCGCCAGCAGCTTCCGGAGCGGGTCCAGAACTAGCACAGATACGCAGTATTTT
NA	TRBV7-8	once	TRBJ2-5	14	CASSLHGSRETQYF	TGTGCCAGCAGCTTACACGGCAGTAGGGAGACCCAGTACTTC
TRBD1	TRBV5-1	NA	TRBJ1-4	15	CASSIGQGAGEKLFF	TGCGCCAGCAGCATTGGACAGGGGGCCGGAGAAAAACTGTTTTTT
NA	TRBV19	NA	TRBJ1-5	14	CASSPRPRRQPQHF	TGTGCCAGTAGTCCCCGCCCCCGGCGGCAGCCCCAGCATTTT
TRBD1	TRBV27	NA	TRBJ1-5	18	CASSLRAFGTGYNQPQHF	TGTGCCAGCAGTCTCCGGGCTTTTGGGACAGGGTACAATCAGCCCCAGCATTTT
TRBD2	TRBV4-2	NA	TRBJ2-1	16	CASSQDRGGAYNEQFF	TGTGCCAGCAGCCAAGATCGTGGGGGGGCCTACAATGAGCAGTTCTTC
NA	TRBV4-1	NA	TRBJ2-1	19	CASSQDPIGTPSSYNEQFF	TGCGCCAGCAGCCAAGATCCGATTGGGACGCCTAGCTCCTACAATGAGCAGTTCTTC